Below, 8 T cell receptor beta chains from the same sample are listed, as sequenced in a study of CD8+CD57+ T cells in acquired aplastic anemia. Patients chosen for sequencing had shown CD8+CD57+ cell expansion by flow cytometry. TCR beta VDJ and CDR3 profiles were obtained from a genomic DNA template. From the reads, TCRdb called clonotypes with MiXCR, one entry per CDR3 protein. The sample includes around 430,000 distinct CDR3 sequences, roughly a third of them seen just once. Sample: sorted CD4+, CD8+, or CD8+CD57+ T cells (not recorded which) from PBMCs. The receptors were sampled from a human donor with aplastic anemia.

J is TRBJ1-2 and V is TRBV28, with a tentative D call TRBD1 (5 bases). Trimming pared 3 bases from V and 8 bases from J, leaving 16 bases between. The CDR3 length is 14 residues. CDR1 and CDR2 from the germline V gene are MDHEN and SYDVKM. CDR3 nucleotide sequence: TGTGCCAGCAGTTTCGGGGCTCCTCTGGGCGGCTACACCTTC. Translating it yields CASSFGAPLGGYTF.

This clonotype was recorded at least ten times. CDR3 DNA: TGTGCCAGTAGTAGGCGCATGGATCAGCCCCAGCATTTT. Its protein is CASSRRMDQPQHF. The chain recombines TRBV19 with TRBJ1-5; D gene unclear. CDR3 length: 13 amino acids. V was shortened by 4 bases and J by 5 bases, with 9 bases between the two germline ends. Germline CDR1 reads LNHDA; CDR2 reads SQIVND (reference sequence).

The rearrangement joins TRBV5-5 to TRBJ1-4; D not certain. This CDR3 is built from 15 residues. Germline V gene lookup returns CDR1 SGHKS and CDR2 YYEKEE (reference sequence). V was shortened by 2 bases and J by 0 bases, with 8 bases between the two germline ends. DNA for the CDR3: TGTGCCAGCAGCTTTCGGTGGGCAACTAATGAAAAACTGTTTTTT. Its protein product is CASSFRWATNEKLFF.

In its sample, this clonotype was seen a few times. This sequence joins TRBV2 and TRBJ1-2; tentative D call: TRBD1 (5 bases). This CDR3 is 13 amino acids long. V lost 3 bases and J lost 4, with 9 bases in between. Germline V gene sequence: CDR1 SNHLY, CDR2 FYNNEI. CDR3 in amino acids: CASSEKGPYGYTF. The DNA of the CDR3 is TGTGCCAGCAGTGAGAAGGGGCCCTATGGCTACACCTTC.

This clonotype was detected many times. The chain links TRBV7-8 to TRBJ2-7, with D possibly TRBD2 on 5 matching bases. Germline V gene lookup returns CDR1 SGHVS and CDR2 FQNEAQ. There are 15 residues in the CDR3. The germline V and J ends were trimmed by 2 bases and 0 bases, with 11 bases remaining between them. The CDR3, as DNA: TGTGCCAGCAGCTTATGGACTTTCGGCTCCTACGAGCAGTACTTC. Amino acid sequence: CASSLWTFGSYEQYF.

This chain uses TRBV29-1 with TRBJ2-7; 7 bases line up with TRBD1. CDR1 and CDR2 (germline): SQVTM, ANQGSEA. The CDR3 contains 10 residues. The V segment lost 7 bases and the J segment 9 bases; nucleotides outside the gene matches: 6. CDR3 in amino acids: CSEARGMQYF. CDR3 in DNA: TGCAGCGAGGCCAGGGGGATGCAGTACTTC.

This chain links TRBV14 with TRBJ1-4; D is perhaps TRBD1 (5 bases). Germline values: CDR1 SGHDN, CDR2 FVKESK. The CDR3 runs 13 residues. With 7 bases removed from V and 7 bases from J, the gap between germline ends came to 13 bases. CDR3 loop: CASTSGAGEKLFF. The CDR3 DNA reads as TGTGCCAGCACTAGTGGGGCTGGTGAAAAACTGTTTTTT.

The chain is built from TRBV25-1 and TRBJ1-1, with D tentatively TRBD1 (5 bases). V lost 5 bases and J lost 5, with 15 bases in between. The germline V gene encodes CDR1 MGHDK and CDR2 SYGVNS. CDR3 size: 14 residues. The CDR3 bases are TGTGCCAGCAGTTACAACACGTGGGGGACTGAAGCTTTCTTT. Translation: CASSYNTWGTEAFF.